The clone carrying this T cell receptor beta chain was found a few times. Its antigen remains unidentified. This specimen belongs to a study of graft-versus-host responses after intestinal transplantation. Study results and limitations: Early post-transplant HvG declines were associated with peak circulating GvH clone levels.

The CDR3 extends over 15 amino acids. The germline CDR1 and CDR2 sequences are MNHEY and SVGAGI. The V gene lost 8 bases and the J gene lost 4 bases, with 20 bases spanning the gap. The method was immunoSEQ multiplex PCR; TCRdb's version includes in-frame clones alone and lacks a portion of them. The table has 85,000 to 100,000 clones, 93% seen once. The TCR sequence derives from a human donor who received an intestinal transplant. J is TRBJ1-1 and V is TRBV6-5; unclear D gene. The starting material was unstimulated CD8+ T cells sorted from spleen or lymph node cells, obtained before intestinal transplant. The CDR3 coding sequence is TGTGCCAGCCTTGTTGGAGGGTCCCGGGGCACTGAAGCTTTCTTT. This gives the protein CASLVGGSRGTEAFF.